These T cell receptor beta chains were read from a single sample in a study of human CD8 memory T cell subsets. Following a re-call of the 5' RACE reads, TCRdb has one entry per CDR3 protein and lacks DNA. This sample lists approximately 10,000 distinct CDR3 sequences; its ten largest clones have roughly 21%. What was sequenced was CD8+ stem-like memory T cells (TSCM and TCM) sorted from PBMCs. The source of these receptors is a human donor in good health. Each CDR3 is given with its conserved first and last residue. Only part of the rows carry a size: once, few, many, or a class if the clone is expanded.

v_call	j_call	clone_size	cdr3_aa
TRBV4-1	TRBJ2-7	NA	CASSQRDLAGGPYEQYF
TRBV28	TRBJ1-1	NA	CASSLTRGRTEAFF
TRBV7-8	TRBJ2-5	NA	CASSPRGYQETQYF
TRBV6-4	TRBJ2-1	NA	CASSSGGDPGNEQFF
TRBV11-2	TRBJ2-5	NA	CASSPIHLETQYF
TRBV27	TRBJ1-3	NA	CASRQGGPGNTIYF
TRBV5-4	TRBJ2-1	NA	CASSGVLDSEQFF
TRBV20-1	TRBJ2-7	NA	CSAREVPGLTTYEQYF
TRBV21-1	TRBJ1-1	medium-sized	CASSKALRAPRGNTEAFF
TRBV3-1	TRBJ1-1	NA	CASSQSPRGVNTEAFF
TRBV6-5	TRBJ1-5	NA	CASSYYSNQPQHF
TRBV2	TRBJ1-5	medium-sized	CASSEGVRQPQHF
TRBV7-9	TRBJ2-1	NA	CASSPPGTGYNEQFF
TRBV27	TRBJ1-6	NA	CASSLYGSWDSPLHF
TRBV7-9	TRBJ1-4	medium-sized	CASSSDRVAFGQLFF
TRBV5-1	TRBJ2-3	NA	CASSGGRAVTDTQYF
TRBV28	TRBJ1-2	NA	CASSPSTQNNYGYTF
TRBV7-2	TRBJ2-5	medium-sized	CASSLGTGHWETQYF
TRBV29-1	TRBJ1-1	medium-sized	CSVVKGITEAFF
TRBV19	TRBJ2-5	medium-sized	CASSIPTLQETQYF
TRBV20-1	TRBJ1-2	large	CSPKWTVANYGYTF
TRBV5-1	TRBJ2-7	NA	CASSPGVYEQYF
TRBV28	TRBJ2-5	NA	CASNPLLGKETQYF
TRBV7-8	TRBJ2-7	NA	CASSLEPPYEQYF
TRBV20-1	TRBJ2-1	NA	CSARSGTSGGNEQFF
TRBV10-3	TRBJ2-2	NA	CAISSGSEDPGELFF
TRBV13	TRBJ1-2	NA	CASSYHRDRRESYTF
TRBV6-6	TRBJ1-2	NA	CASIGTGYGYTF
TRBV21-1	TRBJ1-3	NA	CASSARDPTFPIYF
TRBV6-2/TRBV6-3	TRBJ1-1	NA	CASYGLSNTEAFF
TRBV4-3	TRBJ2-1	NA	CASSPRLAGGREQFF
TRBV28	TRBJ2-1	NA	CASSLLTETTNEQFF
TRBV7-9	TRBJ1-2	NA	CASSSRDIAFYGYTF
TRBV24-1	TRBJ2-2	NA	CATTWIANTGELFF
TRBV5-1	TRBJ2-1	NA	CASSLDIDRLYSYNEQFF
TRBV6-5	TRBJ1-1	NA	CASSLESRYKEAFF
TRBV12-3/TRBV12-4	TRBJ2-6	NA	CASSPFGDFPSGANVLTF
TRBV12-3/TRBV12-4	TRBJ1-1	NA	CASSWGGTEAFF
TRBV7-9	TRBJ1-1	NA	CASSSQRDLHTEAFF
TRBV29-1	TRBJ1-1	NA	CSVAREWGTEAFF
TRBV14	TRBJ1-2	NA	CASSHTIREGYTF
TRBV5-4	TRBJ1-6	NA	CASSPDSGMGSPLHF
TRBV7-7	TRBJ2-5	NA	CASSLRVSTQETQYF
TRBV29-1	TRBJ1-1	medium-sized	CSGEGNTEAFF
TRBV5-6	TRBJ2-7	NA	CASSFSGDVYEQYF